What follows is one T cell receptor beta chain and its context. These data come from a study of blood T cell repertoires in COVID-19. Sequencing was performed with immunoSEQ multiplex PCR; in TCRdb, only in-frame clones are kept and a portion is missing. The sample has approximately 170,000 clones, 85% to 90% seen once. Trimming left V 8 bases short and J 0 bases short, with 10 bases between. This CDR3 contains 13 residues. Germline V gives CDR1 SNHLY, CDR2 FYNNEI. The TCR sequence derives from a man between 18 and 35 years old with active or convalescent COVID-19. Sequenced material: peripheral blood. The V gene is TRBV2, the J gene TRBJ1-1; D unclear. This CDR3 reads CASVSSVNTEAFF. Here the CDR3 DNA reads TGTGCCAGCGTTTCTTCCGTGAACACTGAAGCTTTCTTT.